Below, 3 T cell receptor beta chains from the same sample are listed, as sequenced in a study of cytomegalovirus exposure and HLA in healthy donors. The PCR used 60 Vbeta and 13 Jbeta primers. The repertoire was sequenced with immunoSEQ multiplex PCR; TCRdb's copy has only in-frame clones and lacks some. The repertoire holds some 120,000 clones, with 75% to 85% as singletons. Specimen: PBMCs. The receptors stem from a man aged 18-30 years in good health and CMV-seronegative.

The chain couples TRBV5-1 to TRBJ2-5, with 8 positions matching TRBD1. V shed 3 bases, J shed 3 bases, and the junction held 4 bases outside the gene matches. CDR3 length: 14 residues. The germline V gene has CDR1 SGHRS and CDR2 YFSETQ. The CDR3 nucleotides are TGCGCCAGCAGCTCGGACAGGGCCGAAGAGACCCAGTACTTC. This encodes CASSSDRAEETQYF. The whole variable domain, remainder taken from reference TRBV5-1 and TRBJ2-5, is KAGVTQTPRYLIKTRGQQVTLSCSPISGHRSVSWYQQTPGQGLQFLFEYFSETQRNKGNFPGRFSGRQFSNSRSEMNVSTLELGDSALYLCASSSDRAEETQYFGPGTRLLVL.

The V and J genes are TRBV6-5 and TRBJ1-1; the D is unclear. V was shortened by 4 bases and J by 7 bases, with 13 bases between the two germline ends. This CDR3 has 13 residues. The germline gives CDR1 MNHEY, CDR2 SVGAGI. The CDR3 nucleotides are TGTGCCAGCAGTTTATCGGAGATACGTGAAGCTTTCTTT. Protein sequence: CASSLSEIREAFF.

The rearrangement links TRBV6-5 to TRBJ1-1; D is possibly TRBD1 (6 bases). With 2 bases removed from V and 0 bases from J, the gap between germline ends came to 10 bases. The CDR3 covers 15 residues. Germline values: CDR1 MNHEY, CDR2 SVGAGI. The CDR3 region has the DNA TGTGCCAGCAGTTACCAGGGGTTCATGAACACTGAAGCTTTCTTT. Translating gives CASSYQGFMNTEAFF.